The T cell receptor beta chain under discussion was sequenced for a study of blood T cells in healthy people across ages. This CDR3 region has 13 residues. The authors ran a second PCR of about 6 to 12 cycles using a sample-barcoded 5' primer and a J-beta primer mix. Using its own MiXCR run on the 5' RACE reads, TCRdb lists one record per CDR3 protein. The sample has around 800,000 distinct CDR3 sequences; around 45% are singletons. The source material was blood. The chain carries TRBV12-3 or TRBV12-4 and TRBJ2-7; D is undetermined. The end of the DNA is better explained by TRBJ2-4, so the J call may be wrong. The clonotype originates from an elderly man in good health. CDR3 loop: CASSSGTPFIQYF. In DNA, the CDR3 is TGTGCCAGCAGTTCGGGCACGCCATTCATTCAGTACTTC.